Presented here are 3 T cell receptor beta chains from one specimen sequenced in a study of response to subunit inactivated influenza vaccine. MiXCR, applied by TCRdb to the RT-PCR reads, yields one record per CDR3 protein. The profile shows approximately 700,000 distinct CDR3 sequences, 15% to 17% of them singletons. Source: PBMCs from blood, taken about 12 days after vaccination. Receptors originate from a man in his forties or fifties who received an inactivated influenza vaccine.

The rearrangement joins TRBV7-2 to TRBJ2-3, with D tentatively TRBD1 (7 bases). V was trimmed by 5 bases and J by 4 bases, leaving 19 bases between them. This CDR3 has 16 residues. Germline values: CDR1 SGHTA, CDR2 FQGNSA. CDR3 residues: CASSKTGARGADTQYF. CDR3 bases: TGTGCCAGCAGCAAAACAGGGGCCAGGGGGGCAGATACGCAGTATTTT.

The V and J genes are TRBV4-3 and TRBJ1-1; D perhaps matches TRBD1 (5 bases). The CDR3 loop spans 14 amino acids. The ends were cut back, 0 bases at V and 3 bases at J, with 8 bases in the middle. Germline loops: CDR1 LGHNA, CDR2 YSLEER. The CDR3 is CASSQDPGYTEAFF. Here the CDR3 DNA reads TGCGCCAGCAGCCAAGATCCAGGGTACACTGAAGCTTTCTTT.

The genes are TRBV19 and TRBJ1-1, with 8 bases lining up with TRBD1. CDR1 and CDR2 from the germline V gene are LNHDA and SQIVND (reference sequence). V lost 6 bases and J lost 0; bases outside the gene matches: 3. The CDR3 totals 14 residues. CDR3 nucleotide sequence: TGTGCCAGTAGGCTCAGGGGGCTGAACACTGAAGCTTTCTTT. This translates into CASRLRGLNTEAFF.